This T cell receptor (beta chain) was obtained from a study of OX40 agonist ivuxolimab in advanced cancers. Study background: The eligibility criteria allowed prior anti-PD-1, anti-PD-L1 or anti-CTLA-4 therapy, and 40% had some.

Germline CDR1 and CDR2: SGHDT and YYEEEE. This CDR3 has 13 residues. On this clone itself: A junction end diverges from the germline sequence, so it may reflect a read error.

TCRdb's table, derived via immunoSEQ multiplex PCR, lists solely in-frame clones and lacks some. The table includes 65,000 to 85,000 clones, approximately 89% detected once. The chain carries TRBV5-6 and TRBJ2-7; no clear D gene. The TCR originated in an adult with an advanced solid tumor such as melanoma, head and neck, liver or kidney cancer. The sequences come from CD4+ or CD8+ T cells sorted from blood, collected in a trial of the OX40 agonist ivuxolimab. The CDR3 is CASSLAVSYEQYF. CDR3 in DNA: TGTGCCAGCAGTTTGGCAGTCTCCTACGAGCAGTACTTC.